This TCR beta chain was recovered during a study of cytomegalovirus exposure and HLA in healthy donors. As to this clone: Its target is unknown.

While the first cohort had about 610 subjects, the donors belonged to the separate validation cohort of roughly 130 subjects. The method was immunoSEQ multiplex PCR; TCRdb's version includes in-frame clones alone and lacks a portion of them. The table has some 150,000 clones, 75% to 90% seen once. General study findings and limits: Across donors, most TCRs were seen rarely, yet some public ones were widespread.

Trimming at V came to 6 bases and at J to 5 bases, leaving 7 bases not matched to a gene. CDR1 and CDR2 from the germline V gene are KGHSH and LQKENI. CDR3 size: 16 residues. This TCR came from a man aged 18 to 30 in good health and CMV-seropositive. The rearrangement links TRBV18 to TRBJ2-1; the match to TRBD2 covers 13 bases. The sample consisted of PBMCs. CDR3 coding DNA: TGTGCCAGCTCCCCCGAGGGACTAGCGGGGAACAATGAGCAGTTCTTC. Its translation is CASSPEGLAGNNEQFF.